This T cell receptor (beta chain) appears in the sequencing data of a study of technical replicates of blood from a handful of donors. Sequencing was performed with immunoSEQ multiplex PCR; in TCRdb, only in-frame clones are kept and a portion is missing. The top ten hold 0.2% to 0.3% of the sample, which has under 95,000 clones, approximately 95% seen once. Germline V gene lookup returns CDR1 WNHNN and CDR2 SYGVQD (reference sequence). CDR3 length: 21 residues. Trimming stripped 7 bases from V and 0 bases from J, with 31 bases between. Sequences were obtained from T cells isolated from PBMCs. The clonotype originates from a human donor in good health. This chain joins TRBV10-1 and TRBJ1-5; D unresolved. CDR3: CASTSGEPPGGLLNSNQPQHF. CDR3 coding DNA: TGCGCCAGCACCTCCGGGGAACCTCCGGGAGGGTTGCTTAATAGCAATCAGCCCCAGCATTTT.